This T cell receptor (beta chain) was profiled in a study of cytomegalovirus exposure and HLA in healthy donors. PCR employed 60 Vbeta and 13 Jbeta primers. Clones were sequenced by immunoSEQ multiplex PCR, and TCRdb holds only the in-frame ones, with some missing. The repertoire consists of 150,000 to 200,000 clones, with roughly 83% occurring once and the leading ten covering approximately 0.26%. Sequencing was carried out using PBMCs. The receptor was derived from a boy younger than 18 in good health and CMV-seronegative.

The CDR3 spells CASSLVQAGSYEQYF. The DNA of the CDR3 is TGCGCCAGCAGCTTGGTACAGGCCGGGAGCTACGAGCAGTACTTC. This rearrangement joins TRBV5-1 to TRBJ2-7; possibly TRBD2 for D (6 bases). This CDR3 comprises 15 residues. V lost 0 bases, J lost 3 bases, and 13 bases lay in between. CDR1 is SGHRS, CDR2 YFSETQ, per germline.